This T cell receptor (beta chain) stems from a study of blood T cell repertoires in COVID-19. Sequencing used immunoSEQ multiplex PCR; TCRdb keeps in-frame clones, though not all of them. Of about 140,000 clones detected, roughly 79% appear once; the ten largest clones hold 1.9%. The source of this sequence is a woman aged 60-70 years with acute or convalescent COVID-19. Sequencing used peripheral blood.

The CDR3 DNA sequence: TGTGCCAGCAGCTGGGGGCTAAAAAGGGAGCAGTACTTC. This translates into CASSWGLKREQYF. J is TRBJ2-7 and V is TRBV5-4, with a weak D call TRBD1 (6 bases). Per the germline V gene, CDR1 is SGHNT and CDR2 is YYREEE (reference sequence). The V end was cut by 3 bases, the J end by 7 bases, with 14 bases between. The CDR3 runs to 13 residues.